Given below is one T cell receptor beta chain in context. Clones were sequenced by immunoSEQ multiplex PCR, and TCRdb holds only the in-frame ones, with some missing. The table lists about 160,000 clones, around 80% of them singletons, with 8% to 9.5% in the top ten. The CDR3 extends over 12 amino acids. Germline V gene sequence: CDR1 SGHVS, CDR2 FNYEAQ. Trimming cost V 1 base and J 8 bases, with 6 bases left between them. This sample is drawn from a study of blood T cell repertoires in COVID-19. Study overall: T cells, B-cell-depleted T cells, or PBMCs provided the cDNA or gDNA that served as material.

This chain connects TRBV7-6 to TRBJ2-1; D not certain. Sequencing used peripheral blood. The source of this sequence is a man aged 55 to 69 with acute or convalescent COVID-19. The CDR3 nucleotides are TGTGCCAGCAGCTTAGGTGGCTATGAGCAGTTCTTC. Protein sequence: CASSLGGYEQFF.